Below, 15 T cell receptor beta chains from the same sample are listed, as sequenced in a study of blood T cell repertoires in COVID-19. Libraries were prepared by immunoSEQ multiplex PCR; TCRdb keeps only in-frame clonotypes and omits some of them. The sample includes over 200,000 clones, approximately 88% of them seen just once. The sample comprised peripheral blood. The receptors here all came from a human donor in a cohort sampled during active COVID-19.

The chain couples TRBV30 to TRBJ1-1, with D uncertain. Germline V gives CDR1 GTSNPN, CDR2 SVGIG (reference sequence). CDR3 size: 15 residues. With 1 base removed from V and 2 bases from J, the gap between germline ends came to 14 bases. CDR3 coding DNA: TGTGCCTGGAGTGCTGGCCCGCTTCTTAACACTGAAGCTTTCTTT. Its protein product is CAWSAGPLLNTEAFF.

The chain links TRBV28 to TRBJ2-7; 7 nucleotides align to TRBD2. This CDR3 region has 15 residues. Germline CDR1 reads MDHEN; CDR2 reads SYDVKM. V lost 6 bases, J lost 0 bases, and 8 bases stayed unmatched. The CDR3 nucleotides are TGTGCCAGCAGGCCTGGGGGGGGAAGCTCCTACGAGCAGTACTTC. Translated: CASRPGGGSSYEQYF.

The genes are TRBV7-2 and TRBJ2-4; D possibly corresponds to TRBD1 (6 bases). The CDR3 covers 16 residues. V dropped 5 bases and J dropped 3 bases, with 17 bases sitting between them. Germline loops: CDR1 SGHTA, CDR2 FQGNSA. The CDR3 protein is CASSDNVGHGKNIQYF. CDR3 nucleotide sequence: TGTGCCAGCAGCGATAATGTGGGACATGGCAAAAACATTCAGTACTTC.

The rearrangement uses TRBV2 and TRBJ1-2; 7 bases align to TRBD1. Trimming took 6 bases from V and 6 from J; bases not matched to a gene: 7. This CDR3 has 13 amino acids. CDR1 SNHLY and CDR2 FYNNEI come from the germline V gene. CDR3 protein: CASRQTGSDGYTF. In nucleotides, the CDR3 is TGTGCCAGCAGACAGACAGGGTCTGATGGCTACACCTTC. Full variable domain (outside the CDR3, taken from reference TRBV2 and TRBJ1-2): EPEVTQTPSHQVTQMGQEVILRCVPISNHLYFYWYRQILGQKVEFLVSFYNNEISEKSEIFDDQFSVERPDGSNFTLKIRSTKLEDSAMYFCASRQTGSDGYTFGSGTRLTVV.

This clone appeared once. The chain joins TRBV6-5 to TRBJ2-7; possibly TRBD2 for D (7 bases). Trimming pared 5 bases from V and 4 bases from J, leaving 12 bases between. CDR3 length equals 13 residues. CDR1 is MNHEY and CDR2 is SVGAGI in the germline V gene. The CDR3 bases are TGTGCCAGCAGTCCCAGGGGAGGGTACGAGCAGTACTTC. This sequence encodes CASSPRGGYEQYF.

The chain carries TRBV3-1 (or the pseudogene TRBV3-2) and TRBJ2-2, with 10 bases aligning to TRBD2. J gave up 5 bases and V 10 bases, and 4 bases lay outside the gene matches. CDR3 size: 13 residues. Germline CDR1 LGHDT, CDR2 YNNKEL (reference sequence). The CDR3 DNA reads TGTGCCATCGGACTAGCGGCAACCGGGGAGCTGTTTTTT. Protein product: CAIGLAATGELFF.

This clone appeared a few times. CDR3 bases: TGTGCCAGCATTTATGCTAGCGGGTTCACAGATACGCAGTATTTT. Encoded protein: CASIYASGFTDTQYF. The chain employs TRBV2 and TRBJ2-3; 8 bases map to TRBD2. The V gene's germline CDR1 is SNHLY and CDR2 FYNNEI. V lost 7 bases and J lost 2; bases outside the gene matches: 8. The CDR3 has 15 residues.

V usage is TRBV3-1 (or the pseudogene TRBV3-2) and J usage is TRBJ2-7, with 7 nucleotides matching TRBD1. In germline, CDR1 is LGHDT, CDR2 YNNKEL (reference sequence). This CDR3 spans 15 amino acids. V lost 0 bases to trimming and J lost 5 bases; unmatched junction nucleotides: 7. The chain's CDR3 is CASSQDWDSTHEQYF. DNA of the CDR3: TGTGCCAGCAGCCAAGACTGGGACAGCACCCACGAGCAGTACTTC.

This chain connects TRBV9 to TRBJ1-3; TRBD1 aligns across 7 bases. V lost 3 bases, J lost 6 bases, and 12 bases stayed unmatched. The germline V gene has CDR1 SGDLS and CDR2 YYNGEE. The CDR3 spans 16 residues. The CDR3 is CASSARPGQFENTIYF. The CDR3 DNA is TGTGCCAGCAGCGCTCGACCGGGACAGTTTGAAAACACCATATATTTT.

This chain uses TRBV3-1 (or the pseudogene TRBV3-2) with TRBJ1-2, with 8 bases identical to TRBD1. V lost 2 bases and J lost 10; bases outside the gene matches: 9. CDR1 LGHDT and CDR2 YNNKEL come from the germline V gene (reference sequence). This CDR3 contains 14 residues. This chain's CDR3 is CASSQRDRGNDYTF. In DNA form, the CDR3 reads TGTGCCAGCAGCCAAAGAGACAGGGGCAATGACTACACCTTC.

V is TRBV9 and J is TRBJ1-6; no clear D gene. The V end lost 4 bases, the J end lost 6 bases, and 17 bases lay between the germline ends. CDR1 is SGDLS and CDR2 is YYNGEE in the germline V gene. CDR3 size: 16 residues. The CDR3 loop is CASSPSPRRLNSPLHF. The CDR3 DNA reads TGTGCCAGCAGCCCGTCCCCGAGGCGACTTAATTCACCCCTCCACTTT.

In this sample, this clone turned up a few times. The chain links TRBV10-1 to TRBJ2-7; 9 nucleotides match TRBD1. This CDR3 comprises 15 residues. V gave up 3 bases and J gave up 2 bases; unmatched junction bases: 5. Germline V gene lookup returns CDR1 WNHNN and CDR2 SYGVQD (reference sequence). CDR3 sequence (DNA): TGCGCCAGCAGTGATAAGGGGACAGGGACCTACGAGCAGTACTTC. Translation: CASSDKGTGTYEQYF.

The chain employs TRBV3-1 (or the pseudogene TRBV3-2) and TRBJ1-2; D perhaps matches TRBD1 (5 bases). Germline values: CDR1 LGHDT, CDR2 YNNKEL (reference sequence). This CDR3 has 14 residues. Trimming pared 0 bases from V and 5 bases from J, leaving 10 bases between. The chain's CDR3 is CASSQEWTIYGYTF. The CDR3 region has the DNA TGTGCCAGCAGCCAAGAGTGGACAATATATGGCTACACCTTC.

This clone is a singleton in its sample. CDR3 in DNA: TGTGCCTGGAGAACAGGGGGCACAGATACGCAGTATTTT. It yields the protein CAWRTGGTDTQYF. V and J are TRBV30 and TRBJ2-3, with 7 bases that match TRBD1. Per germline, CDR1 GTSNPN and CDR2 SVGIG (reference sequence). The ends lost 3 bases at V and 1 base at J; junction bases unmatched: 1. The CDR3 extends over 13 amino acids.

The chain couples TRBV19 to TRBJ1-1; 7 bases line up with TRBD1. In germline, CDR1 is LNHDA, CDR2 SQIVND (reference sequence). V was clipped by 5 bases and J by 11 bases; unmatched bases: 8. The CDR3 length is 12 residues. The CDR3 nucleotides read TGTGCCAGTAGTTCCCCGACAGGGTCGGCTTTCTTT. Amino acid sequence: CASSSPTGSAFF.